This T cell receptor (beta chain) was recovered during a study of blood T cells in healthy people across ages. Combining a sample-barcoded 5' primer with a J-beta primer mix, a second PCR ran for roughly 7 to 12 cycles. TCRdb used MiXCR to reprocess the 5' RACE reads, holding one entry per CDR3 protein. The table records 1.5 million or so distinct CDR3 sequences, approximately 38% of them present only once. The people who gave samples were healthy Caucasians from Russia, aged roughly 6 to 100. Collection of ten milliliters of peripheral blood was performed for each donor. This clonotype was seen at least ten times. No antigen is known for it. Study-wide findings and caveats: Measured against age, TCR beta diversity per million T cells decreased in a roughly linear manner.

Germline V gene sequence: CDR1 SQVTM, CDR2 ANQGSEA. The CDR3 loop spans 12 amino acids. The J segment lost 4 bases and the V segment lost 4 bases, leaving 3 bases of the junction unmatched. The TCR sequence derives from a woman under 30 in good health. Sequencing input: blood. The chain links TRBV29-1 to TRBJ1-2; TRBD1 matches 7 bases. CDR3 in amino acids: CSVVGQAYGYTF. For the CDR3, the DNA is TGCAGCGTTGTTGGACAGGCCTATGGCTACACCTTC.